A selection of T cell receptor beta chains follows, all from one sample in a study of cytomegalovirus exposure and HLA in healthy donors. Assay: immunoSEQ multiplex PCR; the TCRdb copy retains only in-frame clones and omits some. The data hold some 150,000 clones, with 80% to 85% observed a single time. The sequenced material came from PBMCs. The receptors were sampled from a boy younger than 10 in good health and CMV-seronegative. CDR3s include the opening cysteine and the closing phenylalanine or tryptophan. Each record gives: V gene, clone size, D gene, J gene, CDR3 DNA, CDR3 protein. A D gene is named only where the DNA matches it firmly. Rows may omit the clone size; those that give it use once, few, many or a size class.

v_call: TRBV18; clone_size: few; d_call: .; j_call: TRBJ2-5; cdr3_nt: TGTGCCAGCTCACGACGGACAGACCAAGAGACCCAGTACTTC; cdr3_aa: CASSRRTDQETQYF
v_call: TRBV5-1; clone_size: .; d_call: TRBD2; j_call: TRBJ2-7; cdr3_nt: TGCGCCAGCAGATCTAGCGGGAGCTCCTACGAGCAGTACTTC; cdr3_aa: CASRSSGSSYEQYF
v_call: TRBV28; clone_size: .; d_call: TRBD1; j_call: TRBJ1-5; cdr3_nt: TGTGCCAGCTCCTACCGGGACAGGGGGCTGCGACAGCCCCAGCATTTT; cdr3_aa: CASSYRDRGLRQPQHF
v_call: TRBV15; clone_size: once; d_call: TRBD2; j_call: TRBJ2-5; cdr3_nt: TGTGCCACCAGCAGAGGGGCTAGCGGGAGTGAGACCCAGTACTTC; cdr3_aa: CATSRGASGSETQYF
v_call: TRBV29-1; clone_size: .; d_call: TRBD1; j_call: TRBJ2-7; cdr3_nt: TGCAGCGTTGAAGAAGTTCAGGGGGCCCACGAGCAGTACTTC; cdr3_aa: CSVEEVQGAHEQYF
v_call: TRBV5-1; clone_size: .; d_call: .; j_call: TRBJ1-1; cdr3_nt: TGCGCCAGCAGCTCCATCGTGGGGGCCAACACTGAAGCTTTCTTT; cdr3_aa: CASSSIVGANTEAFF
v_call: TRBV9; clone_size: once; d_call: .; j_call: TRBJ2-1; cdr3_nt: TGCGCCAGCAGCCCCAGTTGGCGGACGGGGGAGGAGCAGTTCTTC; cdr3_aa: CASSPSWRTGEEQFF
v_call: TRBV27; clone_size: .; d_call: .; j_call: TRBJ2-3; cdr3_nt: TGTGCCAGCAGTTCGGACACCACCCGCACAGATACGCAGTATTTT; cdr3_aa: CASSSDTTRTDTQYF
v_call: TRBV2; clone_size: .; d_call: TRBD2; j_call: TRBJ2-7; cdr3_nt: TGTGCCAGCAGTGATACTAGCGGGAGGGCCAGCTACGAGCAGTACTTC; cdr3_aa: CASSDTSGRASYEQYF
v_call: TRBV5-1; clone_size: .; d_call: .; j_call: TRBJ1-3; cdr3_nt: TGCGCCAGCAGCCGATCGCCGGGATCGGGAGGGACTGGAAACACCATATATTTT; cdr3_aa: CASSRSPGSGGTGNTIYF
v_call: TRBV4-1; clone_size: few; d_call: TRBD1; j_call: TRBJ1-3; cdr3_nt: TGCGCCAGCAGCCATCCCAGGGACAGTACTCACTCTGGAAACACCATATATTTT; cdr3_aa: CASSHPRDSTHSGNTIYF
v_call: TRBV5-1; clone_size: few; d_call: .; j_call: TRBJ1-1; cdr3_nt: TGCGCCAGCAGCTTGGAGGGGTTTAAGGAAGCTTTCTTT; cdr3_aa: CASSLEGFKEAFF
v_call: TRBV2; clone_size: .; d_call: .; j_call: TRBJ2-7; cdr3_nt: TGTGCCAGCCGCCTTACCTCACTTGTTTTC; cdr3_aa: CASRLTSLVF
v_call: TRBV6-1; clone_size: .; d_call: TRBD1; j_call: TRBJ1-3; cdr3_nt: TGTGCCAGCAGTGAACACCCCCATCTCGGTCCAGGACAGGGAGGAAACACCATATATTTT; cdr3_aa: CASSEHPHLGPGQGGNTIYF
v_call: TRBV7-9; clone_size: .; d_call: .; j_call: TRBJ1-1; cdr3_nt: TGTGCCAGCAGCTTAGGAGACCCCGGGGACACTGAAGCTTTCTTT; cdr3_aa: CASSLGDPGDTEAFF
v_call: TRBV5-1; clone_size: .; d_call: .; j_call: TRBJ2-3; cdr3_nt: TGCGCCAGCAGCTTGACAGGGTACACAGATACGCAGTATTTT; cdr3_aa: CASSLTGYTDTQYF
v_call: TRBV27; clone_size: few; d_call: .; j_call: TRBJ1-2; cdr3_nt: TGTGCCAGCAGTTTAGTGTTAACGGGGGGCGAATTTTATGGCTACACCTTC; cdr3_aa: CASSLVLTGGEFYGYTF
v_call: TRBV9; clone_size: .; d_call: TRBD1; j_call: TRBJ1-1; cdr3_nt: TGTGCCAGCAGCCCGAGCGACAGGGCCCATGAAGCTTTCTTT; cdr3_aa: CASSPSDRAHEAFF
v_call: TRBV6-1; clone_size: few; d_call: .; j_call: TRBJ2-7; cdr3_nt: TGTGCCAGCAGTGAACGAGCCCTCTCCTACGAGCAGTACTTC; cdr3_aa: CASSERALSYEQYF
v_call: TRBV27; clone_size: .; d_call: .; j_call: TRBJ2-3; cdr3_nt: TGTGCCAGCAAGATAGGGGTTTCAGATACGCAGTATTTT; cdr3_aa: CASKIGVSDTQYF
v_call: TRBV6-5; clone_size: .; d_call: TRBD1; j_call: TRBJ2-7; cdr3_nt: TGCGCCAGCTCGACGGGACAGGGGGGGTACGAGCAGTACTTC; cdr3_aa: CASSTGQGGYEQYF
v_call: TRBV25-1; clone_size: .; d_call: .; j_call: TRBJ1-2; cdr3_nt: TGTGCCAGCAGTGAGGGACACGCTGCTTATCCCGACTATGGCTACACCTTC; cdr3_aa: CASSEGHAAYPDYGYTF
v_call: TRBV28; clone_size: .; d_call: TRBD1; j_call: TRBJ2-1; cdr3_nt: TGTGCCAGCAGCCCCATGATTGGACAGGAGAGATTCCGGTTCTTC; cdr3_aa: CASSPMIGQERFRFF
v_call: TRBV19; clone_size: .; d_call: TRBD1; j_call: TRBJ2-2; cdr3_nt: TGTGCCAGGACATACGACAGGGGCGTCCTAAACACCGGGGAGCTGTTTTTT; cdr3_aa: CARTYDRGVLNTGELFF
v_call: TRBV7-3; clone_size: .; d_call: .; j_call: TRBJ1-2; cdr3_nt: TGTGCCAGCAGCTTCCGGGGGGACTCGAGAAATCAACATGGCTACACCTTC; cdr3_aa: CASSFRGDSRNQHGYTF
v_call: TRBV27; clone_size: .; d_call: .; j_call: TRBJ2-3; cdr3_nt: TGTGCCAGCGGTGGGTTACAACGGGAGTTCCCCGATACGCAGTATTTT; cdr3_aa: CASGGLQREFPDTQYF
v_call: TRBV9; clone_size: .; d_call: .; j_call: TRBJ1-1; cdr3_nt: TGTGCCAGCAGCCCGCACAGCCCGAACACTGAAGCTTTCTTT; cdr3_aa: CASSPHSPNTEAFF
v_call: TRBV30; clone_size: .; d_call: .; j_call: TRBJ1-2; cdr3_nt: TGTGCCTGGAGTGAAGAGGCGGCGGTCTATGGCTACACCTTC; cdr3_aa: CAWSEEAAVYGYTF
v_call: TRBV5-4; clone_size: .; d_call: .; j_call: TRBJ1-1; cdr3_nt: TGTGCCAGCAGCTGGCGATATAGGGGAAACACTGAAGCTTTCTTT; cdr3_aa: CASSWRYRGNTEAFF
v_call: TRBV30; clone_size: .; d_call: TRBD1; j_call: TRBJ2-7; cdr3_nt: TGTGCCTGGGGGACAGGGGTGCAGTACTTC; cdr3_aa: CAWGTGVQYF
v_call: TRBV10-1; clone_size: .; d_call: .; j_call: TRBJ2-7; cdr3_nt: TGCGCCAGCAGTGAGTCCCAGGGGGGAGACGAGCAGTACTTC; cdr3_aa: CASSESQGGDEQYF
v_call: TRBV5-1; clone_size: .; d_call: .; j_call: TRBJ1-3; cdr3_nt: TGCGCCAGCAGCTTGGTTGGGGGGTCCAGAAACACCATATATTTT; cdr3_aa: CASSLVGGSRNTIYF
v_call: TRBV7-9; clone_size: .; d_call: TRBD1; j_call: TRBJ1-1; cdr3_nt: TGTGCCAGCAGCGGACAGGGTTTTGTACGCACTGAAGCTTTCTTT; cdr3_aa: CASSGQGFVRTEAFF
v_call: TRBV2; clone_size: .; d_call: TRBD1; j_call: TRBJ1-5; cdr3_nt: TGTGCCAGCAGCCCGGGACAGGGGGCGCCGAGCAATCAGCCCCAGCATTTT; cdr3_aa: CASSPGQGAPSNQPQHF
v_call: TRBV10-1; clone_size: .; d_call: TRBD1; j_call: TRBJ1-5; cdr3_nt: TGCGCCAGCGTTCGACAGGGCCCCAATCAGCCCCAGCATTTT; cdr3_aa: CASVRQGPNQPQHF
v_call: TRBV7-6; clone_size: few; d_call: .; j_call: TRBJ1-2; cdr3_nt: TGTGCCAGCAGCTTAGCGGGGGGGAATGGCTACACCTTC; cdr3_aa: CASSLAGGNGYTF
v_call: TRBV6-6; clone_size: few; d_call: .; j_call: TRBJ1-1; cdr3_nt: TGTGCCAGCAGCCCAAAAACGGGTGGCGGGACTGAAGCTTTCTTT; cdr3_aa: CASSPKTGGGTEAFF
v_call: TRBV2; clone_size: .; d_call: .; j_call: TRBJ1-4; cdr3_nt: TGTGCCAGCAGCGCCGGGACAACAAATGACAAACTGTTTTTT; cdr3_aa: CASSAGTTNDKLFF
v_call: TRBV5-1; clone_size: once; d_call: .; j_call: TRBJ1-2; cdr3_nt: TGCGCCAGCAGCTTGGTCGACAACCGGGGCTATGGCTACACCTTC; cdr3_aa: CASSLVDNRGYGYTF
v_call: TRBV5-6; clone_size: .; d_call: .; j_call: TRBJ1-5; cdr3_nt: TGTGCCAGCAGCTGGAGGGGATCTTATCAGCCCCAGCATTTT; cdr3_aa: CASSWRGSYQPQHF
v_call: TRBV6-1; clone_size: .; d_call: TRBD1; j_call: TRBJ2-7; cdr3_nt: TGTGCCAGCAGTGCCCGCGACAGGGTTTGGTTCTTC; cdr3_aa: CASSARDRVWFF
v_call: TRBV30; clone_size: .; d_call: TRBD1; j_call: TRBJ1-2; cdr3_nt: TGTGCCTGGAGGGACAGGCCCCGGGGTGGCTACACCTTC; cdr3_aa: CAWRDRPRGGYTF